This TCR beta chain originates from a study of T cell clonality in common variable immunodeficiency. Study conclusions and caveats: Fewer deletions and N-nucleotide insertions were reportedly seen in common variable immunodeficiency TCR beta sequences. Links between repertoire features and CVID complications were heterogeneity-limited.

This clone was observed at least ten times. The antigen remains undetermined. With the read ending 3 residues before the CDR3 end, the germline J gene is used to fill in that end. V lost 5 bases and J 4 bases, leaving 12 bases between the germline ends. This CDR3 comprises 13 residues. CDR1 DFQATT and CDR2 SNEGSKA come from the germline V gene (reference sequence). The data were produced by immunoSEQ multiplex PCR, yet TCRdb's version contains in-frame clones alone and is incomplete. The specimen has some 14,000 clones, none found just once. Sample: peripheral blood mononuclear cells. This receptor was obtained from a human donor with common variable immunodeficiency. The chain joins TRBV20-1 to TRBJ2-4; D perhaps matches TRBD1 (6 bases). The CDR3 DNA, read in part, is TGCAGTGCTCACAGGGATGGGAAAAACATT. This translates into CSAHRDGKNI. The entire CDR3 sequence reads CSAHRDGKNIQYF.